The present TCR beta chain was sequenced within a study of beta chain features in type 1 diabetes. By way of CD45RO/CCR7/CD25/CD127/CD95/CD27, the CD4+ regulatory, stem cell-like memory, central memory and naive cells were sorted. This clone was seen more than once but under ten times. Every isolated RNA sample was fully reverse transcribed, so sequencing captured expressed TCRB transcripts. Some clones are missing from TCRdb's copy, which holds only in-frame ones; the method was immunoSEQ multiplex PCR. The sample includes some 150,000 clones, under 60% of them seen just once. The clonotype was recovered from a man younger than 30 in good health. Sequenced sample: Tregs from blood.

The CDR3, as DNA: TGTGCCATGGGGGGGATTGGAAATGAGCAGTTCTTC. As protein: CAMGGIGNEQFF. The chain employs TRBV10-3 and TRBJ2-1; 7 bases fit TRBD2. Per germline, CDR1 ENHRY and CDR2 SYGVKD. V dropped 9 bases and J dropped 7; count of bases not matched to a gene: 6. This CDR3 is 12 amino acids long.